The source of this T cell receptor (beta chain) is a study of shared clonotypes between healthy human individuals. Germline V gene data show CDR1 as SGHDN and CDR2 as FVKESK. The J segment lost 3 bases and the V segment lost 4 bases, leaving 14 bases of the junction unmatched. The CDR3 consists of 17 residues. The table came from immunoSEQ multiplex PCR; TCRdb's copy has only in-frame clones and leaves some out. Of about 680,000 clones listed, 92% were seen once; the top ten hold 24%. CD45RO-negative, CCR7-selected cells formed the naive CD8 fraction, which excluded terminally differentiated effector memory CD45RA+ cells. All donors were healthy HIV-negative adults lacking recent acute infections or vaccinations.

This chain joins TRBV14 and TRBJ2-7; 8 bases map to TRBD2. This TCR came from a man under 40 in good health. Specimen: naive CD8+ T cells sorted from blood. The CDR3: CASSRGVDSGTLYEQYF. The CDR3 bases are TGTGCCAGCAGCCGGGGGGTCGATAGCGGGACTCTCTACGAGCAGTACTTC.